Listed below are T cell receptor beta chains from one sample, sequenced in a study of radiotherapy plus CTLA-4 blockade in lung cancer. The protocol was immunoSEQ multiplex PCR, while the TCRdb copy is restricted to in-frame clones and leaves out a portion. This sample has roughly 44,000 clones; around nine tenths occur once, and the top ten carry 7.8%. Here the sequenced sample was peripheral blood, taken from a patient treated with radiotherapy plus ipilimumab. The receptors derive from a human donor with non-small cell lung cancer whose response to radiotherapy plus ipilimumab could not be evaluated. Each CDR3 is given with its conserved first and last residue. A D gene is named only where the DNA matches it firmly. Not every row has a clone size; where given, it reads once, few, many or a size class.

d_call j_call v_call clone_size cdr3_nt cdr3_aa
- TRBJ1-4 TRBV7-9 once TGTGCCAGCAGCCTAGACAGGCTGAGGAATGAAAAACTGTTTTTT CASSLDRLRNEKLFF
- TRBJ2-1 TRBV5-4 - TGTGCCAGCAGCTACGGGGGCGGCGGGAGTACCTACAATGAGCAGTTCTTC CASSYGGGGSTYNEQFF
- TRBJ1-2 TRBV27 - TGTGCCAGCAGTTTGGGAGGGGTCGGTTCCTACACCTTC CASSLGGVGSYTF
TRBD2 TRBJ2-3 TRBV10-1 - TGCGCCAGCAGTGACGGCTCTAGCGGGAGGAACACAGATACGCAGTATTTT CASSDGSSGRNTDTQYF
TRBD1 TRBJ1-5 TRBV28 few TGTGCCAGCACAGGGGGTGTTTTAAATCAGCCCCAGCATTTT CASTGGVLNQPQHF
TRBD2 TRBJ2-5 TRBV7-2 - TGTGCCAGCAGAAAGACTAGCGGGCTTTTAGGAACCCAGTACTTC CASRKTSGLLGTQYF
- TRBJ1-1 TRBV5-4 - TGTGCCAGCAGCTTGCAACAGGCGAACACTGAAGCTTTCTTT CASSLQQANTEAFF
TRBD2 TRBJ2-7 TRBV7-8 - TGTGCCAGCAGCTTAGCTCGCAGCGGGGGGGCGTACGAGCAGTACTTC CASSLARSGGAYEQYF
- TRBJ2-1 TRBV11-3 - TGTGCCAGCAGCTTGGATGAGGGCTCCTACAATGAGCAGTTCTTC CASSLDEGSYNEQFF
- TRBJ1-2 TRBV2 - TGTGCCAGCAGTGAACCCAGGGGTTATGGCTACACCTTC CASSEPRGYGYTF
- TRBJ1-1 TRBV7-6 - TGTGCCAGCAGCTACTACACGGATCCACGGAACACTGAAGCTTTCTTT CASSYYTDPRNTEAFF
- TRBJ2-3 TRBV4-3 - TGCGCCAGCTCCCTAAAACCCGCAGATACGCAGTATTTT CASSLKPADTQYF
TRBD1 TRBJ2-1 TRBV9 once TGTGCCAGCGGGGGGGACAGGGCCTACAATGAGCAGTTCTTC CASGGDRAYNEQFF
TRBD2 TRBJ2-1 TRBV5-4 - TGTGCCAGCAGCTTGGGAGGTCTAGCGGGCTACAATGAGCAGTTCTTC CASSLGGLAGYNEQFF
TRBD2 TRBJ2-7 TRBV9 - TGTGCCAGCAGCGTGGGTGGCGGGAGGGGCTACGAGCAGTACTTC CASSVGGGRGYEQYF
- TRBJ1-6 TRBV7-6 - TGTGCCAGCAGCTTAGAAGCTCAGGCAGATTCACCCCTCCACTTT CASSLEAQADSPLHF
TRBD2 TRBJ2-3 TRBV27 - TGTGCCAGCAGCCTAGCGGGGGCTAGCACAGATACGCAGTATTTT CASSLAGASTDTQYF
TRBD2 TRBJ2-5 TRBV5-4 - TGTGCCAGCGGGACAGCGGGGGGGTACCAAGAGACCCAGTACTTC CASGTAGGYQETQYF
TRBD1 TRBJ1-2 TRBV10-3 - TGTGCCATCAGCCGAACAGGGGCTACTAACTATGGCTACACCTTC CAISRTGATNYGYTF
TRBD2 TRBJ2-1 TRBV11-2 - TGTGCCAGCAGCTCCAGACTAGCGGGAGGAAATGAGCAGTTCTTC CASSSRLAGGNEQFF
- TRBJ2-3 TRBV5-4 - TGTGCCAGCAGCGCCCAGGGGCACCGGGGGGCAGATACGCAGTATTTT CASSAQGHRGADTQYF
- TRBJ1-5 TRBV5-1 - TGCGCCAGCAGCTTGGAAGGGGGAATCAATCAGCCCCAGCATTTT CASSLEGGINQPQHF
TRBD2 TRBJ2-1 TRBV7-8 - TGTGCCAGCAGCGCAATAAGTGGGACTAGCGGGGGGGCCTCATATGAGCAGTTCTTC CASSAISGTSGGASYEQFF
- TRBJ2-7 TRBV7-9 - TGTGCCAGCAGCTTGGACAGCTTCTACGAGCAGTACTTC CASSLDSFYEQYF
- TRBJ2-7 TRBV28 medium-sized TGTGCCAGCAGTTTATCCCCCGGAGTTATCGGGAGCTCCTACGAGCAGTACTTC CASSLSPGVIGSSYEQYF
- TRBJ1-3 TRBV19 - TGTGCCAGTAGTTGGTCAGGGGATGTAAGCTCTGGAAACACCATATATTTT CASSWSGDVSSGNTIYF
- TRBJ1-2 TRBV7-9 - TGTGCCAGCAGCTCCCCGGGGGGGGGCCGCGGAACATACACCTTC CASSSPGGGRGTYTF
TRBD1 TRBJ2-7 TRBV25-1 - TGTGCCAGCAGTGGACAGGGGAAAGACTACGAGCAGTACTTC CASSGQGKDYEQYF
- TRBJ2-7 TRBV11-2 - TGTGCCAGCAGCTTCTCCGGTACCTACGAGCAGTACTTC CASSFSGTYEQYF
- TRBJ2-1 TRBV18 - TGTGCCAGCTCACCGACTAGCTCCTACAATGAGCAGTTCTTC CASSPTSSYNEQFF
TRBD2 TRBJ2-1 TRBV28 - TGTGCCAGCACACTAGCGGGCCTCAGAGAGAATGAGCAGTTCTTC CASTLAGLRENEQFF